This T cell receptor beta chain was profiled in a study of blood T cells in healthy people across ages. This clonotype was recorded only once. The target antigen is unknown. The study, taken as a whole, reports: TCR beta diversity, measured per million T cells, fell in a roughly linear way with age. Higher naive T cell percentage went strongly together with higher TCR beta diversity. PBMCs went unsorted, and a conclusive naive versus antigen-experienced comparison was therefore prevented.

The donors, healthy Caucasians from Russia, were aged roughly 6 to 100. A second about 6 to 12 cycle PCR used barcoded and J-beta primers. Each CDR3 protein is one row after TCRdb ran MiXCR on the 5' RACE reads. This sample has 850,000 to 1,300,000 distinct CDR3 sequences, with less than 50% found just once. Germline-derived CDR1 and CDR2 are WSHSY and SAAADI. The CDR3 is 15 residues long. V was shortened by 2 bases and J by 9 bases, with 19 bases between the two germline ends. The sequence came from a woman in her fifties or sixties in good health. The chain is built from TRBV10-2 and TRBJ2-5; D gene uncertain. Sequences were obtained from blood. This CDR3 reads CASSEPGGRQVAQYF. CDR3 in DNA: TGCGCCAGCAGTGAGCCCGGCGGCAGACAAGTGGCCCAGTACTTC.